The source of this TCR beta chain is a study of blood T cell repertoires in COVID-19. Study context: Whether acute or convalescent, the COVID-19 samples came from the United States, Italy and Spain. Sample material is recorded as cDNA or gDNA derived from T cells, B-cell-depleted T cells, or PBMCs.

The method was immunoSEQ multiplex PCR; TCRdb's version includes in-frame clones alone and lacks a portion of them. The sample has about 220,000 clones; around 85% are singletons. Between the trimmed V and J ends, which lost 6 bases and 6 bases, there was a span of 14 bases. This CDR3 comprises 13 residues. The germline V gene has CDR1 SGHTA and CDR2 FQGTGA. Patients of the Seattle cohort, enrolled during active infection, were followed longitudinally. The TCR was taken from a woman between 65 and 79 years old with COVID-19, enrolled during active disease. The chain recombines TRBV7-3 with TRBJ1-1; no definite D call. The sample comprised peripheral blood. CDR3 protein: CASSLEVSSEAFF. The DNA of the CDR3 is TGTGCCAGCAGTCTGGAGGTTAGTTCTGAAGCTTTCTTT.